Below are 21 T cell receptor beta chains sequenced from a single sample in a study of blood T cells in healthy people across ages. The use of a sample-barcoded 5' primer and a J-beta primer mix characterized a second PCR of about 7 to 12 cycles. Via MiXCR, TCRdb re-called the 5' RACE reads, giving one row per CDR3 protein. In the table there are some 920,000 distinct CDR3 sequences, around 54% of which are singletons. The sequenced sample consisted of blood. Every receptor here comes from an older woman in good health.

The chain employs TRBV19 and TRBJ2-7; D is perhaps TRBD1 or TRBD2 (5 bases each). This CDR3 region has 14 residues. Germline lookup yields CDR1 LNHDA and CDR2 SQIVND (reference sequence). V dropped 4 bases and J dropped 2 bases, with 12 bases sitting between them. The CDR3 sequence is CASSKTGRAYEQYF. DNA of the CDR3: TGTGCCAGTAGTAAGACGGGACGGGCCTACGAGCAGTACTTC.

This clonotype was counted between two and nine times. J is TRBJ1-2 and V is TRBV6-2 or TRBV6-3, with D unresolved. The V and J ends lost 3 bases and 8 bases respectively, with 7 bases between them. The germline gives CDR1 MNHEY, CDR2 SVGEGT. The CDR3 is 11 residues long. DNA for the CDR3: TGTGCCAGCAGTTATCCCGACGGCTACACCTTC. This codes for CASSYPDGYTF.

The chain links TRBV3-1 to TRBJ2-3; 7 nucleotides match TRBD2. V lost 5 bases, J lost 8 bases, and 4 bases stayed unmatched. The germline V gene has CDR1 LGHDT and CDR2 YNNKEL (reference sequence). This CDR3 is 12 amino acids long. Here the CDR3 reads CASSYGGGTQYF. The CDR3 region has the DNA TGTGCCAGCAGCTACGGCGGGGGTACGCAGTATTTT.

The J gene is TRBJ2-4, the V gene TRBV7-2; 8 bases fit TRBD2. The V gene's germline CDR1 is SGHTA and CDR2 FQGNSA. With 2 bases clipped from V and 15 bases from J, the junction kept 6 bases outside the gene matches. The CDR3 runs 12 residues. In DNA form, the CDR3 reads TGTGCCAGCAGCTTACAGCCGGGACTAGTGTACTTC. Encoded protein: CASSLQPGLVYF.

The V and J genes are TRBV20-1 and TRBJ2-1; 7 nucleotides agree with TRBD2. Per the germline V gene, CDR1 is DFQATT and CDR2 is SNEGSKA (reference sequence). The V segment lost 5 bases and the J segment 0 bases; nucleotides outside the gene matches: 16. The CDR3 runs to 18 residues. The CDR3 loop is CSAAGTIGRGNSYNEQFF. For the CDR3, the DNA is TGCAGTGCTGCAGGGACTATAGGACGGGGAAACTCCTACAATGAGCAGTTCTTC.

This chain connects TRBV20-1 to TRBJ2-7; perhaps D is TRBD1 or TRBD2 (5 bases each). Trimming took off 0 bases at V and 2 bases at J, with 17 bases between the two ends. CDR1 and CDR2 from the germline V gene are DFQATT and SNEGSKA (reference sequence). The CDR3 covers 16 residues. Here the CDR3 DNA reads TGCAGTGCTAGAGATCCGGTGGGGGTGGGGACCTACGAGCAGTACTTC. This gives the protein CSARDPVGVGTYEQYF.

Points on this clonotype: The junction departs from the called germline gene at one end, perhaps through a read error. The V gene is TRBV7-9, the J gene TRBJ2-7, with TRBD2 as a possible D gene (5 bases). CDR3 length: 13 residues. CDR1 is SEHNR and CDR2 is FQNEAQ in the germline V gene (reference sequence). The CDR3 sequence is CASSLRSDYDQYF. CDR3 nucleotides: TGTGCCAGCAGCTTACGGTCCGACTACGATCAGTACTTC. Full variable domain (remainder filled in from reference TRBV7-9 and TRBJ2-7): DTGVSQNPRHKITKRGQNVTFRCDPISEHNRLYWYRQTLGQGPEFLTYFQNEAQLEKSRLLSDRFSAERPKGSFSTLEIQRTEQGDSAMYLCASSLRSDYDQYFGPGTRLTVT.

In its sample, this clonotype was seen a few times. This rearrangement joins TRBV6-5 to TRBJ2-7, with TRBD2 matching 12 bases. V shed 5 bases, J shed 6 bases, and the junction held 8 bases outside the gene matches. The V gene's germline CDR1 is MNHEY and CDR2 SVGAGI. This CDR3 has 15 residues. The CDR3 protein is CASSAMTSGRPEQYF. CDR3 in DNA: TGTGCCAGCAGTGCGATGACTAGCGGGAGACCCGAGCAGTACTTC.

This clonotype has more than one count but fewer than ten. This chain uses TRBV12-3 or TRBV12-4 with TRBJ1-1, with 10 bases aligning to TRBD1. J was trimmed by 8 bases and V by 1 base; bases with no gene match: 4. The CDR3 sequence is 14 residues long. CDR3 nucleotides: TGTGCCAGCAGTTTAGTCGGACAGGGGGTCGAAGCTTTCTTT. Its protein is CASSLVGQGVEAFF.

CDR3 nucleotides: TGCAGTGCTCTGGGGCAGGGACTCGTAGAAATTCAGTACTTC. It codes for CSALGQGLVEIQYF. The chain combines TRBV20-1 with TRBJ2-4; a possible D gene is TRBD2 (6 bases). Germline V lookup: CDR1 DFQATT, CDR2 SNEGSKA (reference sequence). There are 14 residues in the CDR3. Trimming removed 5 bases at V and 10 bases at J, with 21 bases between.

This rearrangement joins TRBV9 to TRBJ2-3; 7 bases line up with TRBD2. After removal of 2 bases from V and 6 bases from J, the junction contained 12 bases not matched to a gene. The germline V gene encodes CDR1 SGDLS and CDR2 YYNGEE. This CDR3 is 16 amino acids long. The CDR3 protein is CASSVAFGGGLDTQYF. The CDR3 DNA is TGTGCCAGCAGCGTGGCGTTCGGGGGAGGGTTGGATACGCAGTATTTT.

The gene calls are TRBV10-3 and TRBJ2-2; D unresolved. From germline, CDR1 is ENHRY and CDR2 SYGVKD. CDR3 length equals 13 residues. Trimming left V 7 bases short and J 4 bases short, with 10 bases between. This CDR3 is CAINQFFTGELFF. For the CDR3, the DNA is TGTGCCATCAATCAGTTCTTCACCGGGGAGCTGTTTTTT.

The rearrangement uses TRBV20-1 and TRBJ2-5; D not resolved. Germline V gives CDR1 DFQATT, CDR2 SNEGSKA (reference sequence). The V gene lost 0 bases and the J gene lost 1 base, with 6 bases spanning the gap. The CDR3 consists of 13 residues. CDR3 protein: CSARDRSQETQYF. Written as DNA, the CDR3 is TGCAGTGCTAGAGATAGGTCCCAAGAGACCCAGTACTTC.

This rearrangement joins TRBV12-3 or TRBV12-4 to TRBJ2-1, with D perhaps TRBD1 (5 bases). CDR3 length: 13 residues. V gave up 7 bases and J gave up 4 bases, with 11 bases separating them. As DNA, the CDR3 is TGTGCCAGCATCGAGACAGCTTACAATGAGCAGTTCTTC. This gives the protein CASIETAYNEQFF.

The chain combines TRBV11-2 with TRBJ2-5, with D perhaps matching TRBD2 (6 bases). The CDR3 length is 14 residues. The germline V gene has CDR1 SGHAT and CDR2 FQNNGV. Trimming stripped 4 bases from V and 4 bases from J, with 13 bases between. The CDR3 sequence: CASSWGRRVETQYF. The CDR3 region has the DNA TGTGCCAGCAGCTGGGGACGGAGGGTAGAGACCCAGTACTTC.

This chain links TRBV29-1 with TRBJ2-1; 8 bases are shared with TRBD2. Germline assignment: CDR1 SQVTM and CDR2 ANQGSEA. Trimming cost V 5 bases and J 8 bases; bases outside gene matches: 11. The CDR3 consists of 14 residues. CDR3 DNA sequence: TGCAGCGTTTCCGGGACTAGATTGTTGGATGAGCAGTTCTTC. Translation: CSVSGTRLLDEQFF.

The rearrangement joins TRBV29-1 to TRBJ2-2; possible D gene TRBD2, 5 bases. The CDR3 is 14 residues long. Germline V gene data show CDR1 as SQVTM and CDR2 as ANQGSEA. The CDR3 loop reads CGVRGRMDTGELFF. The CDR3 DNA follows: TGCGGGGTGCGTGGGAGAATGGACACCGGGGAGCTGTTTTTT.

The chain carries TRBV20-1 and TRBJ2-7; 7 positions match TRBD2. The V gene's germline CDR1 is DFQATT and CDR2 SNEGSKA (reference sequence). The CDR3 has 15 amino acids. J was trimmed by 5 bases and V by 2 bases; bases with no gene match: 12. The CDR3 protein is CSARRLAGDSNEQYF. The DNA of the CDR3 is TGCAGTGCTAGAAGGTTGGCGGGAGATAGTAACGAGCAGTACTTC.

The chain is built from TRBV6-4 and TRBJ2-3; possibly TRBD1 or TRBD2 for D (7 bases each). The CDR3 totals 16 residues. Per the germline V gene, CDR1 is MRHNA and CDR2 is SNTAGT. Trimming took off 8 bases at V and 8 bases at J, with 26 bases between the two ends. The CDR3 DNA follows: TGTGCCAGCGGCTTGCTGGACAGGAAGACTAGCCGTACGCAGTATTTT. This translates into CASGLLDRKTSRTQYF.

This sequence joins TRBV9 and TRBJ2-5, with D perhaps matching TRBD2 (6 bases). Trimming stripped 3 bases from V and 5 bases from J, with 14 bases between. Germline lookup yields CDR1 SGDLS and CDR2 YYNGEE. This CDR3 is 14 amino acids long. CDR3 region: CASSEDGTEETQYF. As DNA, the CDR3 is TGTGCCAGCAGCGAGGACGGGACTGAGGAGACCCAGTACTTC.

The V and J genes are TRBV24-1 and TRBJ2-7; D may be TRBD1 (5 bases). V shed 2 bases and J shed 5 bases, with 12 bases lying between them. The CDR3 runs to 14 residues. Germline V gives CDR1 KGHDR, CDR2 SFDVKD. The CDR3 sequence: CATSDSAGLDEQYF. The CDR3 DNA reads as TGTGCCACCAGTGATTCGGCAGGGCTCGACGAGCAGTACTTC.